This T cell receptor (beta chain) stems from a study of OX40 agonist ivuxolimab in advanced cancers. Regarding the complete study: Ivuxolimab, which targeted the costimulatory receptor OX40 (CD134), was an agonistic, fully human IgG2 monoclonal antibody. Peripheral TCRbeta sequencing aimed to test whether ivuxolimab altered TCR sequence diversity and caused clonal T-cell expansion. A male proportion of almost 85% and a mean age of approximately 55 years, ranging from about 23 to 90, were recorded for the dose-escalation cohort. Three dose-escalation patients achieved partial responses, one with hepatocellular carcinoma and two with cutaneous melanoma. Among the approximately 54 dose-escalation patients, about 20 had hepatocellular carcinoma, around 15 melanoma, 9 renal cell carcinoma and 9 head and neck cancer. Patients were allowed to have had prior anti-PD-1, anti-PD-L1 or anti-CTLA-4 therapy, and 40% to 45% of the dose-escalation patients had been treated with checkpoint inhibitors. Intravenous ivuxolimab was administered to patients every 2 weeks at six dose levels: 0.01, 0.1, 0.3, 1.5, 3 and 10 mg/kg. The monotherapy dose-escalation portion (N ≈ 55 patients) of the phase I ivuxolimab trial is reported in the paper. The research as a whole found: After ivuxolimab, expanded clones were on average more numerous among CD8+ T cells than among CD4+ T cells. Low levels of normalized T-cell clonal expansion were also shown by some nonresponding patients. In the 0.1-3.0 mg/kg groups, partial responders were among the patients with the lowest normalized peripheral clonal expansion, particularly in CD8+ T cells. Antigen specificity was not determined for the clonally expanded peripheral T cells. At doses from 0.1 to 3.0 mg/kg, clonal expansion was seen in both CD4+ and CD8+ blood T cells between baseline and week 6.

Patients with autoimmune disease history or receiving systemic immunosuppression were excluded from the trial. Peripheral blood for TCR sequencing was collected from all dose cohorts at baseline, on cycle 4 day 1, and on cycle 7 day 1. The samples were drawn from a first-in-human, open-label, multicenter phase I dose-escalation trial of ivuxolimab. The trial enrolled adults with locally advanced or metastatic head and neck squamous cell, hepatocellular, melanoma or renal cell carcinoma. CD4+ and CD8+ T cells were sorted separately from peripheral blood before TCR sequencing. Genomic DNA was extracted from sorted cells for sequencing of the TCRbeta CDR3 region. The immunoSEQ Assay was used to sequence the TCRbeta CDR3 regions. TCRdb provides this immuneACCESS table in a form limited to in-frame rearrangements. Some clones are lacking; in checked studies, under half of them reflect an unresolved V gene, and why the rest are absent is not known. This sample holds approximately 94,000 clones; about 91% were observed only once. The ten largest clones take up approximately 0.16% of the sample.

CDR1 LNHDA and CDR2 SQIVND were looked up in the germline V gene (reference sequence). V and J are truncated by 3 bases and 0 bases respectively, leaving an intervening sequence of 11 bases. Inclusive of the bounding cysteine and phenylalanine, the CDR3 is 16 residues long. The CDR3 DNA has 48 bases and is translated from base 1. A word on this clone: Its specific antigen is unknown. Qualities for individual bases were not recorded, and no much larger clone is one base off.

This TCR was sampled from an adult with an advanced solid tumor such as melanoma, head and neck, liver or kidney cancer. This sequence uses TRBV19 and TRBJ2-2; TRBD1 is perhaps the D gene, given 5 matching bases. Sequences were derived from CD4+ or CD8+ T cells sorted from blood, sampled in a trial of the OX40 agonist ivuxolimab. The bases read TGTGCCAGTAGTATCCAGGTCAGGGCGAACACCGGGGAGCTGTTTTTT. Its product reads: CASSIQVRANTGELFF.